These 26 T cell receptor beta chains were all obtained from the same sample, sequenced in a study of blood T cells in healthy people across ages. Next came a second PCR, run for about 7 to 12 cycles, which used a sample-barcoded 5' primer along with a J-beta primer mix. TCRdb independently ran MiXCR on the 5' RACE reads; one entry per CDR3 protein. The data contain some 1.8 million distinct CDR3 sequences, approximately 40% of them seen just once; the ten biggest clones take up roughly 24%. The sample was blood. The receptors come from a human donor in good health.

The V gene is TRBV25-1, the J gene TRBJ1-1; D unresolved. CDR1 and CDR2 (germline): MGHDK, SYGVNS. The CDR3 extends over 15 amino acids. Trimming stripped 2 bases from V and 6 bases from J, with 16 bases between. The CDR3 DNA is TGTGCCAGCAGTGAAAAGGGCCATTCGAGAGCTGAAGCTTTCTTT. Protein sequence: CASSEKGHSRAEAFF.

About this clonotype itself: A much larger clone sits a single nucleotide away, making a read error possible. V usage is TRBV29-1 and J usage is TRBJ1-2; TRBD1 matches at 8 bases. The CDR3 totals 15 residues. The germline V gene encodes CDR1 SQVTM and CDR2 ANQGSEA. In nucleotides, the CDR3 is TGCAGCACGAGAGATGGGACAGGAGGGACCCCAGGCTGCACCTTC. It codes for CSTRDGTGGTPGCTF.

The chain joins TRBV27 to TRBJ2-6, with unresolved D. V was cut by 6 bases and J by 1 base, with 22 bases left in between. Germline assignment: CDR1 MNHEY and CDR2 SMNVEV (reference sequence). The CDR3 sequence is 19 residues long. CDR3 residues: CASSSGQGPAGSGANVLTF. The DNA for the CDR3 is TGTGCCAGCAGCTCAGGTCAAGGCCCCGCTGGATCTGGGGCCAACGTCCTGACTTTC.

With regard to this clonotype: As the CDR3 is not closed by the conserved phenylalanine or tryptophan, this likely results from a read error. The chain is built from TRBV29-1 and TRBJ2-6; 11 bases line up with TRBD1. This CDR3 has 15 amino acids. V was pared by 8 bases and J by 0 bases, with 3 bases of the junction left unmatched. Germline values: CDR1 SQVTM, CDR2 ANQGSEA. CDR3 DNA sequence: TGCAGCCCAGGGACAGGGGGCTCTGGGGCCAACGTCCTGACTGTC. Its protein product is CSPGTGGSGANVLTV.

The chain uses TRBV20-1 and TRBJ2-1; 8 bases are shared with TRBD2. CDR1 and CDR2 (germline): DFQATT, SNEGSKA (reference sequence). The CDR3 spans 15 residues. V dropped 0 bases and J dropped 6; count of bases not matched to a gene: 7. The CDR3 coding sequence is TGCAGTGCTAGAGATGAGCGGGGGCCTTTCAATGAGCAGTTCTTC. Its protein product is CSARDERGPFNEQFF.

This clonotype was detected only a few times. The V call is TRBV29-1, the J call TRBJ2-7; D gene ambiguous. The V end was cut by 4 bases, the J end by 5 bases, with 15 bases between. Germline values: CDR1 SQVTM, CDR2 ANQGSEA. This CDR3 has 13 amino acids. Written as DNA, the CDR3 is TGCAGCGTTGCGGTCAGCAGACCCCACGAGCAGTACTTC. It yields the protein CSVAVSRPHEQYF.

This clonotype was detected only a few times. The CDR3 sequence: CASSEVGDNSPLHF. Written as DNA, the CDR3 is TGTGCCAGCAGTGAAGTGGGCGATAATTCACCCCTCCACTTT. This sequence joins TRBV2 and TRBJ1-6; D is unclear. The germline CDR1 and CDR2 sequences are SNHLY and FYNNEI. The CDR3 runs to 14 residues. The V and J ends lost 1 base and 5 bases respectively, with 6 bases between them.

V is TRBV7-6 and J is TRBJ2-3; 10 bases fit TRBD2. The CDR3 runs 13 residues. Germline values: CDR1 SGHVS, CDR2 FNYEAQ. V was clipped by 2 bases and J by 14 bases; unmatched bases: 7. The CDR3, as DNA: TGTGCCAGCAGCTTAACGGGAGCGGGGGGGTTGTATTTT. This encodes CASSLTGAGGLYF.

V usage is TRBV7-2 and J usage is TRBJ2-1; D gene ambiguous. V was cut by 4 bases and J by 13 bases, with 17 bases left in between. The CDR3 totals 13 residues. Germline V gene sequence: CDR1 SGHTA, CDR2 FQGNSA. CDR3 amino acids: CASSSPFRETQFF. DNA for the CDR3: TGTGCCAGCAGCTCCCCCTTCCGTGAGACCCAGTTCTTC.

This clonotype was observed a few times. CDR3 sequence: CASSLETVGYTF. CDR3 nucleotide sequence: TGTGCCAGCAGCTTAGAGACAGTTGGCTACACCTTC. The V and J genes are TRBV7-2 and TRBJ1-2; tentative D call: TRBD1 (5 bases). This CDR3 region has 12 residues. Germline V CDR1 and CDR2: SGHTA, FQGNSA. V lost 1 base and J 7 bases, leaving 7 bases between the germline ends.

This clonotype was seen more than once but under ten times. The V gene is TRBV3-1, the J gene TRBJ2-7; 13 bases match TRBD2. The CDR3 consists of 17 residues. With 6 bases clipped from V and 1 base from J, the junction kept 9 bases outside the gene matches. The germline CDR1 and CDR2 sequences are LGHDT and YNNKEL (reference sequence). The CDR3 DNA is TGTGCCAGCAGTGACCGGGGACTAGCGGGGCCGTCCTACGAGCAGTACTTC. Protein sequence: CASSDRGLAGPSYEQYF.

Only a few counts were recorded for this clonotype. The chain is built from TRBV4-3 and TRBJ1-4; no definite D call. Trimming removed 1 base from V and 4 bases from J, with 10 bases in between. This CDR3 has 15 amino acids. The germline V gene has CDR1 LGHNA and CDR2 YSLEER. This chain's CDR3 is CASSQAGRRNEKLFF. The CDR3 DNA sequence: TGCGCCAGCAGCCAAGCAGGTCGGCGTAATGAAAAACTGTTTTTT.

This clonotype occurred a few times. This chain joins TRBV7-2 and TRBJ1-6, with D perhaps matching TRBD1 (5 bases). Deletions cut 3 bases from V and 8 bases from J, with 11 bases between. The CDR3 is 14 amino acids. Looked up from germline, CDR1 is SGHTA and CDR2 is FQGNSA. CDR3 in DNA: TGTGCCAGCAGCTTTCGTGAACAGGATTCACCCCTCCACTTT. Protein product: CASSFREQDSPLHF.

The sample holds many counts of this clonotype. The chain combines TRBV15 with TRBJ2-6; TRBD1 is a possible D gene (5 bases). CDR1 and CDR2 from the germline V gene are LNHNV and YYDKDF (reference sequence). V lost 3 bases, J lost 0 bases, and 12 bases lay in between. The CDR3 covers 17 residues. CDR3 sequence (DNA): TGTGCCACCAGCAGGGCAGACCAGGGCTCTGGGGCCAACGTCCTGACTTTC. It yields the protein CATSRADQGSGANVLTF.

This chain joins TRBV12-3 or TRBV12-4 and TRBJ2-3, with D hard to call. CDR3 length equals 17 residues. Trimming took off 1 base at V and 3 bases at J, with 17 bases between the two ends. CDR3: CASSLVAATGFTDTQYF. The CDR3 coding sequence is TGTGCCAGCAGTTTAGTGGCCGCCACCGGGTTTACAGATACGCAGTATTTT.

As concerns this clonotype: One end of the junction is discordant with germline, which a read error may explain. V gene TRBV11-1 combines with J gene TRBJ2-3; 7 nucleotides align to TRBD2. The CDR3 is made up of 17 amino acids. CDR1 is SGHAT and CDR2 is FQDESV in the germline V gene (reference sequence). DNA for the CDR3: TGTGCCAGCAGCTTAGCTGTTCCTAGCGGATTCACAGGTACGCAGTATTTT. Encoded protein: CASSLAVPSGFTGTQYF.

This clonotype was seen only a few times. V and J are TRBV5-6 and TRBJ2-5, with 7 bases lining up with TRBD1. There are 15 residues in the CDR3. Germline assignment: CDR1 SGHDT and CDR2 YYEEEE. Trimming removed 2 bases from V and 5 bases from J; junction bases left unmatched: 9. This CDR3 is CASSFSVATGETQYF. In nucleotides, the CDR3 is TGTGCCAGCAGCTTCTCGGTGGCGACAGGGGAGACCCAGTACTTC.

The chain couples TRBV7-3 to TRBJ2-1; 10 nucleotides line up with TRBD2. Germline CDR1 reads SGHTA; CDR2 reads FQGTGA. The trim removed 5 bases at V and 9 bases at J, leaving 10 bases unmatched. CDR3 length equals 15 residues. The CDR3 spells CASSTIAGGPGEQFF. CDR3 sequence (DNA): TGTGCCAGCAGCACAATAGCGGGGGGCCCAGGTGAGCAGTTCTTC.

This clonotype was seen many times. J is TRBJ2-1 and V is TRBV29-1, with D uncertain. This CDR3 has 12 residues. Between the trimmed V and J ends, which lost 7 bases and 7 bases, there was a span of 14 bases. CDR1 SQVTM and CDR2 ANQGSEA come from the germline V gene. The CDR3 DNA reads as TGCAGCGCCACTTTATCCTTGAATGAGCAGTTCTTC. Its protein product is CSATLSLNEQFF.

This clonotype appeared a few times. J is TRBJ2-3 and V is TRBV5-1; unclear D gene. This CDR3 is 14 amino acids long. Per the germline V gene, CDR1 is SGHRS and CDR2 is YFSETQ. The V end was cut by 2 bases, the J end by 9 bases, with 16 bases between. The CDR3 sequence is CASSLQRRAKTQYF. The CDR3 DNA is TGCGCCAGCAGCTTACAACGACGGGCAAAAACGCAGTATTTT.

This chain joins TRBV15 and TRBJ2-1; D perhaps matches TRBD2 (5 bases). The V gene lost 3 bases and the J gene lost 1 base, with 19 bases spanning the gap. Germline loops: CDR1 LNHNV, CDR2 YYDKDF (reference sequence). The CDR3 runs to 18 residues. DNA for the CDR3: TGTGCCACCAGCAGGACGGACTGGAGGATAAGGTCCTACAATGAGCAGTTCTTC. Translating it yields CATSRTDWRIRSYNEQFF.

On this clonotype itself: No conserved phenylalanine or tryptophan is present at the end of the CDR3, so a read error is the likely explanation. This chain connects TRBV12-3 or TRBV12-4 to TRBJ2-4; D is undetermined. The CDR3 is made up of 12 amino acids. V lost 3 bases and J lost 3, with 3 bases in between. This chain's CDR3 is CASSFHKNIQYC. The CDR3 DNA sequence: TGTGCCAGCAGTTTTCACAAAAACATTCAGTACTGC.

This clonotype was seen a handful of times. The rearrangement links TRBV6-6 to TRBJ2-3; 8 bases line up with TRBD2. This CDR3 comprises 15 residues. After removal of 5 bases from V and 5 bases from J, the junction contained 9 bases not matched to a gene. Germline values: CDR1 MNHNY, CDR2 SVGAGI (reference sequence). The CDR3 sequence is CASSPQAGARDTQYF. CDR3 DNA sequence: TGTGCCAGCAGTCCTCAAGCGGGGGCTAGAGATACGCAGTATTTT.

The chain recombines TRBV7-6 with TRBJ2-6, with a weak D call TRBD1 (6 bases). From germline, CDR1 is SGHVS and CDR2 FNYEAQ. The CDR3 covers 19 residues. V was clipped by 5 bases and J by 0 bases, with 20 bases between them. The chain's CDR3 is CASSVEHRGSDSGANVLTF. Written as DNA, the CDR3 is TGTGCCAGCAGCGTGGAACATAGGGGGTCTGACTCTGGGGCCAACGTCCTGACTTTC.

CDR3 sequence: CASSSAQGARNGYTF. The DNA for the CDR3 is TGTGCCAGCAGCTCAGCTCAGGGGGCACGGAATGGCTACACCTTC. The chain couples TRBV5-5 to TRBJ1-2; 8 nucleotides match TRBD1. The junction had 10 bases not matched to a gene; V was cut back by 3 bases and J by 6 bases. Germline lookup yields CDR1 SGHKS and CDR2 YYEKEE (reference sequence). This CDR3 region has 15 residues.

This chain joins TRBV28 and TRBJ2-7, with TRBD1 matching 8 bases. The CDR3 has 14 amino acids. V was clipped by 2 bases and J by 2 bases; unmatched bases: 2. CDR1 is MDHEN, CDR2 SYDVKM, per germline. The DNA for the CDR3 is TGTGCCAGCAGTTTAAACAGGGGGGCCTACGAGCAGTACTTC. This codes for CASSLNRGAYEQYF.